The entry below describes one T cell receptor (beta chain). What it recognizes is unknown. These data belong to a study of cytomegalovirus exposure and HLA in healthy donors. Germline CDR1 MNHEY, CDR2 SMNVEV (reference sequence). J was trimmed by 4 bases and V by 5 bases; bases with no gene match: 6. The CDR3 loop spans 15 amino acids. Study-level points and caveats: Accounts indicate the classifier identified cytomegalovirus status with strong specificity and sensitivity. In a later analysis, first-cohort TCR clusters were found to tend to co-occur in the 120 validation repertoires. Most sequenced TCRs were rare (though some public TCRs occurred in many donors).

Repertoires were generated with immunoSEQ multiplex PCR, while TCRdb's copy carries only in-frame clones and drops some. In the table there are 250,000 to 400,000 clones, roughly 87% of which are singletons. Input material: PBMCs. The chain carries TRBV27 and TRBJ2-2; 8 bases match TRBD1. The receptor comes from a man aged 25 to 45 in good health and CMV-seronegative. The CDR3 coding sequence is TGTGCCAGCAGTCCCCAGGGGGCTAGCACCGGGGAGCTGTTTTTT. It specifies CASSPQGASTGELFF.